This T cell receptor beta chain was captured in a study of cytomegalovirus exposure and HLA in healthy donors. General observations from the study: In a later analysis, a missense DCLRE1C variant was linked to TCR beta V- and J-gene trimming.

Comments on this clone: The target antigen is unknown.

Both 60 Vbeta primers and 13 Jbeta primers went into the PCR. Here immunoSEQ multiplex PCR was the method, and the copy in TCRdb shows in-frame clones only, minus some. The table for this sample gives approximately 120,000 clones. The material sequenced was PBMCs. The source of this sequence is a man aged 40-55 years in good health and CMV-seronegative.

The CDR3 spells CASSLRGQGGSEQYF. CDR3 DNA sequence: TGTGCCAGCAGCTTAAGGGGACAGGGAGGTTCCGAGCAGTACTTC. The rearrangement links TRBV7-9 to TRBJ2-7; 9 bases align to TRBD1. The CDR3 length is 15 residues. V lost 2 bases to trimming and J lost 6 bases; unmatched junction nucleotides: 8. The germline V gene has CDR1 SEHNR and CDR2 FQNEAQ (reference sequence). The variable domain in full, completed from reference TRBV7-9 and TRBJ2-7, reads DTGVSQNPRHKITKRGQNVTFRCDPISEHNRLYWYRQTLGQGPEFLTYFQNEAQLEKSRLLSDRFSAERPKGSFSTLEIQRTEQGDSAMYLCASSLRGQGGSEQYFGPGTRLTVT.